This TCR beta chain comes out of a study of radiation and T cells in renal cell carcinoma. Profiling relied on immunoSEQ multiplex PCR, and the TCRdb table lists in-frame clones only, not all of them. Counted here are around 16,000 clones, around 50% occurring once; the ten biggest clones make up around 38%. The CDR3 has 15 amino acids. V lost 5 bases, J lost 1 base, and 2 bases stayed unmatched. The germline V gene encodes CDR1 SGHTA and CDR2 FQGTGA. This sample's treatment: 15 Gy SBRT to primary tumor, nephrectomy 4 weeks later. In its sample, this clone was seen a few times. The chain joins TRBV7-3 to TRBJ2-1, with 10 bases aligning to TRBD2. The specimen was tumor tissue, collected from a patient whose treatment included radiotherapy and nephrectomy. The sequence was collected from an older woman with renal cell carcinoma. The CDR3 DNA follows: TGTGCCAGCAGCCAGACTAGCGGGTCCTACAATGAGCAGTTCTTC. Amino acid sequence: CASSQTSGSYNEQFF.